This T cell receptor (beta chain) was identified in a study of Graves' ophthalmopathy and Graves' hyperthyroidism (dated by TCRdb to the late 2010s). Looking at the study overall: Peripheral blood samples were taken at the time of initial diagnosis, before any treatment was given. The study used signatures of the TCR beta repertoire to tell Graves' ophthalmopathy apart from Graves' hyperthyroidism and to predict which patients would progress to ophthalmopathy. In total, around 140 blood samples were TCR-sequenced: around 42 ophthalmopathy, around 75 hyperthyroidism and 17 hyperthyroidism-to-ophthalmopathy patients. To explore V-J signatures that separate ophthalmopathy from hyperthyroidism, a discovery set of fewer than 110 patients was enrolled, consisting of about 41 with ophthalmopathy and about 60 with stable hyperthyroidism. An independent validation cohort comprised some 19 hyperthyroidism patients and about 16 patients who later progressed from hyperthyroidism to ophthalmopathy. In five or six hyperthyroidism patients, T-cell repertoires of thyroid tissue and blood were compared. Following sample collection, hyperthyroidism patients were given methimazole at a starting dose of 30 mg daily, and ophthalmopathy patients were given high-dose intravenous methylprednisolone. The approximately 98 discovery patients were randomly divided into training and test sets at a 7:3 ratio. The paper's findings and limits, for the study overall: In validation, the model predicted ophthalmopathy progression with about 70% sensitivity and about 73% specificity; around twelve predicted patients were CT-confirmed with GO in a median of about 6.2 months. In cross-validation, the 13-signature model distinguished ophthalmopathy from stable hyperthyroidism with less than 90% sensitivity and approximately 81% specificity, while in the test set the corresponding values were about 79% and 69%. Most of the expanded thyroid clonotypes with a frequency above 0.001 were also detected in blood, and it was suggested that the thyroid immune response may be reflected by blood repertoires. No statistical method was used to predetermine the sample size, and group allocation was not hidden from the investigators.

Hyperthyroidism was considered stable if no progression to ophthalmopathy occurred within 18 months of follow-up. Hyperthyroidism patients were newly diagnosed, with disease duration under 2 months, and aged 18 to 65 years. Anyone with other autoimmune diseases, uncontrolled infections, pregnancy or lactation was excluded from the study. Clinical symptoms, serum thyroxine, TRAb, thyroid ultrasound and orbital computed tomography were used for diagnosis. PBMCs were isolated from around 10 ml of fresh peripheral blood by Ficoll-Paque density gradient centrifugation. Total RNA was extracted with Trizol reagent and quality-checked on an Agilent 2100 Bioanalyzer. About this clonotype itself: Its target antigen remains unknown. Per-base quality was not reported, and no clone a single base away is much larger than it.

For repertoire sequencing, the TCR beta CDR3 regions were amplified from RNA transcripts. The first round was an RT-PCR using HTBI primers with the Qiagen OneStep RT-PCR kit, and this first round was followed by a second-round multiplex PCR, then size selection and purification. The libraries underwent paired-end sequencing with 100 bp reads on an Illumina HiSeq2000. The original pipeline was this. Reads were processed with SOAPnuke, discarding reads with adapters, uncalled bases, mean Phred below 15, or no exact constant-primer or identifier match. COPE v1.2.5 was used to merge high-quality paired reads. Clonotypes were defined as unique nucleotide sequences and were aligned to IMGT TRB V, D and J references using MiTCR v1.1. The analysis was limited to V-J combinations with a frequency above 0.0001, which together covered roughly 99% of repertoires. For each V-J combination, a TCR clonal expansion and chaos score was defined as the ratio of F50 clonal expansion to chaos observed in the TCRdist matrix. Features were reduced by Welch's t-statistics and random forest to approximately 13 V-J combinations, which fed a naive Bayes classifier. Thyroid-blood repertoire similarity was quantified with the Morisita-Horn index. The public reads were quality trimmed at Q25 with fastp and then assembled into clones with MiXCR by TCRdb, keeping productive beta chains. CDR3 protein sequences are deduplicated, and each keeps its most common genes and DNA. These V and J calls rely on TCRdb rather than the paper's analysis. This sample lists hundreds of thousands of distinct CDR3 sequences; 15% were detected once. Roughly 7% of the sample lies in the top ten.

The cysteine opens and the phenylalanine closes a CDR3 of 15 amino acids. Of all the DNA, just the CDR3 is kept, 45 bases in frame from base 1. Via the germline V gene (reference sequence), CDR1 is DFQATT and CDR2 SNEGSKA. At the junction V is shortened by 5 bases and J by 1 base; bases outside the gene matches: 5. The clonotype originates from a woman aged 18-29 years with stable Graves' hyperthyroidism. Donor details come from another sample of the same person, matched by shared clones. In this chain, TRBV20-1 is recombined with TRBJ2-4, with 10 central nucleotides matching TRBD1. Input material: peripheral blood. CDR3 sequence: CSARWDRGAKNIQYF. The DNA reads TGCAGTGCTCGCTGGGACAGGGGTGCCAAAAACATTCAGTACTTC.